This entry lists 3 T cell receptor beta chains sequenced from one sample in a study of T cell repertoires in aging, cancer and after chemotherapy. Multiplex touch-down PCR with TRB-A/B primers amplified rearranged V-D-J TRB sequences. From the multiplex PCR reads, TCRdb called clonotypes with MiXCR, one entry per CDR3 protein. The table lists some 9,000 distinct CDR3 sequences, 35% to 45% of them singletons, with 10% to 15% in the top ten. Amplification of TCR beta used genomic DNA extracted from peripheral blood. Sequenced input: blood. The receptors originated from a human donor with a solid tumor.

V usage is TRBV24-1 and J usage is TRBJ2-6; a possible D gene is TRBD2 (6 bases). The J call may be wrong; the DNA end is better matched by TRBJ2-1. This CDR3 comprises 12 residues. Germline loops: CDR1 KGHDR, CDR2 SFDVKD. CDR3 in amino acids: CATSDLTRSQFF. The CDR3 DNA reads as TGTGCCACCAGTGATCTGACTAGATCGCAGTTCTTC.

This clonotype was seen a few times. This rearrangement joins TRBV29-1 to TRBJ1-1, with D unclear. Trimming stripped 3 bases from V and 1 base from J, with 9 bases between. Germline V gene sequence: CDR1 SQVTM, CDR2 ANQGSEA. This CDR3 is 13 amino acids long. CDR3: CSVERQQNTEAFF. The DNA of the CDR3 is TGCAGCGTTGAGAGGCAGCAGAACACTGAAGCTTTCTTT.

The V gene is TRBV30, the J gene TRBJ2-5, with 7 bases fitting TRBD1. The junction had 1 base not matched to a gene; V was cut back by 5 bases and J by 4 bases. The length of the CDR3 is 11 residues. The V gene's germline CDR1 is GTSNPN and CDR2 SVGIG (reference sequence). In DNA form, the CDR3 reads TGTGCCTGGGACAGGGTAGAGACCCAGTACTTC. It encodes CAWDRVETQYF.